This is a list of T cell receptor beta chains from one sample in a study of shared clonotypes between healthy human individuals. Data came from immunoSEQ multiplex PCR; TCRdb stores just in-frame clones and leaves some out. The sample includes over 400,000 clones, around four fifths of them seen just once. The material sequenced was PBMCs. The receptors were sampled from a woman aged 40 to 50 in good health. Some clones in this sample may be carry-over from other donors' samples. CDR3s include the opening cysteine and the closing phenylalanine or tryptophan. The D gene is left open where the match is weak. Clone size is not always given. Where it is, it says once, few, many or a class for expanded clones.

D	V	size	J	DNA	CDR3
-	TRBV6-1	-	TRBJ1-2	TGTGCCAGCAGTAGAGAAAACGGGACCACCTTC	CASSRENGTTF
-	TRBV5-4	-	TRBJ2-1	TGTGCCAGCAGCTTCCTTCAAGGCGGCATGCAGTTCTTC	CASSFLQGGMQFF
-	TRBV18	-	TRBJ1-5	TGTGCCAGCTCACCAGGGGGCCCGAGCAATCAGCCCCAGCATTTT	CASSPGGPSNQPQHF
-	TRBV7-3	once	TRBJ2-2	TGTGCCAGCAGCTTAAACGTCGGGGAGCTGTTTTTT	CASSLNVGELFF
TRBD1	TRBV2	-	TRBJ1-5	TGTGCCAGCAGTGCCGGGACAGGGGGCAATCAGCCCCAGCATTTT	CASSAGTGGNQPQHF
-	TRBV4-3	-	TRBJ2-1	TGCGCCAGCAGGCCCCTGAGTTTAGGCCCTAACTCCTACAATGAGCAGTTCTTC	CASRPLSLGPNSYNEQFF
TRBD1	TRBV10-1	-	TRBJ1-5	TGCGCCAGCAGTGAGACAGGGGACAATCAGCCCCAGCATTTT	CASSETGDNQPQHF
TRBD1	TRBV7-6	-	TRBJ2-7	TGTGCCAGCAGCTTATCGCTACAGGGGCGCGACTACGAGCAGTACTTC	CASSLSLQGRDYEQYF
-	TRBV11-2	-	TRBJ2-2	TGTGCCAGCAGCTTACATCCGGGAGCGAACACCGGGGAGCTGTTTTTT	CASSLHPGANTGELFF
-	TRBV28	-	TRBJ1-2	TGTGCCAGCAACATAATGGGTGGCTACACCTTC	CASNIMGGYTF
-	TRBV4-1	-	TRBJ1-4	TGCGCCAGCAGCCGGGCATTGGGGACTAATGAAAAACTGTTTTTT	CASSRALGTNEKLFF